The rows below give T cell receptor beta chains drawn from one sample of a study of shared clonotypes between healthy human individuals. The table came from immunoSEQ multiplex PCR; TCRdb's copy has only in-frame clones and leaves some out. The table has roughly 680,000 clones, around 70% seen once. The source material was memory CD4+ T cells sorted from blood. The receptors derive from a woman aged 30 to 39 in good health. Each CDR3 is given with its conserved first and last residue. D genes are given only for firm matches. Rows may omit the clone size; those that give it use once, few, many or a size class.

v_gene,d_gene,abundance,j_gene,CDR3nt,CDR3aa
TRBV6-5,NA,few,TRBJ2-7,TGTGCCAGCAGTGAAGTTGGGTACTACGAGCAGTACTTC,CASSEVGYYEQYF
TRBV5-1,TRBD2,NA,TRBJ2-3,TGCGCCAGCAGCATTGACGGGAGGACGACAGATACGCAGTATTTT,CASSIDGRTTDTQYF
TRBV4-1,NA,NA,TRBJ1-3,TGCGCCAGCAGCCACCCCCTCAGGACGGGCTCTGGAAACACCATATATTTT,CASSHPLRTGSGNTIYF
TRBV5-1,NA,NA,TRBJ1-1,TGCGCCAGCAGCTTACGGGGGGTGGTCCTTAACACTGAAGCTTTCTTT,CASSLRGVVLNTEAFF
TRBV6-6,NA,NA,TRBJ1-4,TGTGCCAGCAGCCCAAGGGCAACTAATGAAAAACTGTTTTTT,CASSPRATNEKLFF
TRBV18,NA,NA,TRBJ2-1,TGTGCCAGCTCACCAGACTGGATAGAAGGTCCGTTCTTC,CASSPDWIEGPFF
TRBV19,TRBD1,few,TRBJ2-7,TGTGCCAGTAGTATGACGGGGACAGGATTAGAGCAGTACTTC,CASSMTGTGLEQYF
TRBV7-8,TRBD1,NA,TRBJ2-5,TGTGCCAGCAGCGCCGACAGGGCCGACGAGACCCAGTACTTC,CASSADRADETQYF
TRBV7-6,NA,NA,TRBJ2-1,TGTGCCAGCAGCTTAGTGGCGGCTAGCTCCTACAATGAGCAGTTCTTC,CASSLVAASSYNEQFF
TRBV5-1,NA,few,TRBJ2-1,TGCGCCAGCAGCATTTACAATGAGCAGTTCTTC,CASSIYNEQFF
TRBV2,NA,NA,TRBJ2-7,TGTGCCAGCACCACCGAGTACGAGCAGTACTTC,CASTTEYEQYF
TRBV28,TRBD1,NA,TRBJ2-1,TGTGCCAGCAGTGCGGACAGGGGCTTTTACAATGAGCAGTTCTTC,CASSADRGFYNEQFF
TRBV30,NA,NA,TRBJ2-7,TGTGCCTGGAGTGTCCCTCGGGGCCGGCAGAACTTC,CAWSVPRGRQNF
TRBV19,TRBD2,NA,TRBJ2-3,TGTGCCAGTAGTAGGACTAGCGGCCGCACAGATACGCAGTATTTT,CASSRTSGRTDTQYF
TRBV21-1,NA,NA,TRBJ1-4,TGTGCCAGCAGCATTTTCAGCCTTGCAACTAATGAAAAACTGTTTTTT,CASSIFSLATNEKLFF
TRBV19,TRBD2,NA,TRBJ2-3,TGTGCCAGTACCCCCCGCGGGAGGGACCGGGATACGCAGTATTTT,CASTPRGRDRDTQYF
TRBV7-6,TRBD2,NA,TRBJ2-2,TGTGCCAGCAGCTCGTCTAGCGGGCGGAACACCGGGGAGCTGTTTTTT,CASSSSSGRNTGELFF
TRBV19,TRBD1,NA,TRBJ2-7,TGTGCCAGTAGTGACAGGGGATCCTACGAGCAGTACTTC,CASSDRGSYEQYF
TRBV15,TRBD2,NA,TRBJ2-2,TGTGCCACCAGCAGACCCACGGGACTAGCGGGATGGGAGCTGTTTTTT,CATSRPTGLAGWELFF
TRBV28,NA,few,TRBJ1-3,TGTGCCAGCAGCTCCCCAACGGCCGACTCTGGAAACACCATATATTTT,CASSSPTADSGNTIYF
TRBV5-1,NA,NA,TRBJ1-1,TGCGCCAGCAGCTCCACAGCGGGCACTGAAGCTTTCTTT,CASSSTAGTEAFF
TRBV19,NA,few,TRBJ2-5,TGTGCCAGTAGGCCAGGGCGGGCCCCTCGAGAGACCCAGTACTTC,CASRPGRAPRETQYF